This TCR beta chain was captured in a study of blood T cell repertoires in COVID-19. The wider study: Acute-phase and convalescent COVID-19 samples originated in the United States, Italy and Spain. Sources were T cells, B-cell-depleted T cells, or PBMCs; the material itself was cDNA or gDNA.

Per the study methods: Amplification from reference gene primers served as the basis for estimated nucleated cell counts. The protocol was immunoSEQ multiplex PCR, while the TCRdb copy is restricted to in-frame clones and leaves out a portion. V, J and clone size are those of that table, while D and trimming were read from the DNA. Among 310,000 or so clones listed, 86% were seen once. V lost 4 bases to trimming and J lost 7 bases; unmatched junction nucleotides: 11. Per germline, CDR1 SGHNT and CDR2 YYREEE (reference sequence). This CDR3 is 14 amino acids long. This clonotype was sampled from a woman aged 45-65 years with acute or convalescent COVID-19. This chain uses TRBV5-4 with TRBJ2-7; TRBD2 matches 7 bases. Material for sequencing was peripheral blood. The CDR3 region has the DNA TGTGCCAGCAGCCCGGATGCGGGAGCGGAAGAGCAGTACTTC. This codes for CASSPDAGAEEQYF. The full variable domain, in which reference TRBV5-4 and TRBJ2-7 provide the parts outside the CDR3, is ETGVTQSPTHLIKTRGQQVTLRCSSQSGHNTVSWYQQALGQGPQFIFQYYREEENGRGNFPPRFSGLQFPNYSSELNVNALELDDSALYLCASSPDAGAEEQYFGPGTRLTVT.